A single TCR beta chain is shown here with its context. Per the study methods: Reference gene primer amplification in the assay estimated nucleated cell counts. Libraries were prepared by immunoSEQ multiplex PCR; TCRdb keeps only in-frame clonotypes and omits some of them. The DNA was the basis for D and trimming; V, J and clone size are from that table. In the table there are under 250,000 clones, 70% to 85% of which are singletons. Categorization into cohorts depended on clinical history that participants reported. The CDR3 sequence is 16 residues long. Deletions cut 5 bases from V and 2 bases from J, with 17 bases between. Germline CDR1 and CDR2: MNHEY and SVGEGT. This specimen comes from a study of blood T cell repertoires in COVID-19. Study background: The origin of the acute and convalescent COVID-19 samples was the United States, Italy and Spain.

The chain employs TRBV6-2 or TRBV6-3 and TRBJ2-3; possible D gene TRBD1, 6 bases. The sequence was collected from a woman in her thirties or forties with acute COVID-19. Sequenced input: PBMCs or T cells enriched from blood (not recorded which). CDR3 sequence (DNA): TGTGCCAGCAGTCGTCGGACAGCAGCTGACACAGATACGCAGTATTTT. Its protein product is CASSRRTAADTDTQYF.